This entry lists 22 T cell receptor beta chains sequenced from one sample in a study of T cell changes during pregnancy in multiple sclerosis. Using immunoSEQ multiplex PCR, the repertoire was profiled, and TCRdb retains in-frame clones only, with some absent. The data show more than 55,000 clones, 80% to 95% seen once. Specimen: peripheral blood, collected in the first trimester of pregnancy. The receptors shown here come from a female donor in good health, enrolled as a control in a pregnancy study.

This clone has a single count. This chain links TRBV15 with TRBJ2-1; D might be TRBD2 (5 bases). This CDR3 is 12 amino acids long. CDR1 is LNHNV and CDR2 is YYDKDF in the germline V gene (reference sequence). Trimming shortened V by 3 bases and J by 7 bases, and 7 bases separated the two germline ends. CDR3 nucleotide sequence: TGTGCCACCAGCAGTCGAGGGAATGAGCAGTTCTTC. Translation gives CATSSRGNEQFF.

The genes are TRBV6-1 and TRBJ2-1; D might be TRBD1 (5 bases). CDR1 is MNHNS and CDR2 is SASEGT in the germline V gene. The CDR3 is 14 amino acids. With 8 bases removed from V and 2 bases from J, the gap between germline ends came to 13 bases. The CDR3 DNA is TGTGCCAGCGGCCCTAGGGGCCCCTACAATGAGCAGTTCTTC. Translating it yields CASGPRGPYNEQFF.

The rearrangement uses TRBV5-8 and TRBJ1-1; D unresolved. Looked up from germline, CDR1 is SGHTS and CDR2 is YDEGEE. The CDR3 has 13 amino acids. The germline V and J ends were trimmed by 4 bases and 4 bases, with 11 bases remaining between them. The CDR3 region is CASSQYRSTEAFF. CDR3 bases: TGTGCCAGCAGCCAATACCGGAGCACTGAAGCTTTCTTT. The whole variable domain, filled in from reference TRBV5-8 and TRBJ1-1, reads EAGVTQSPTHLIKTRGQQATLRCSPISGHTSVYWYQQALGLGLQFLLWYDEGEERNRGNFPPRFSGRQFPNYSSELNVNALELEDSALYLCASSQYRSTEAFFGQGTRLTVV.

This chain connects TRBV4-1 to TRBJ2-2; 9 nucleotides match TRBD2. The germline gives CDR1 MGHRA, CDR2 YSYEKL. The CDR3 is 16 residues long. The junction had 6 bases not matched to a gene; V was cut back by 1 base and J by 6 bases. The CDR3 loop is CASSQGLADHSGELFF. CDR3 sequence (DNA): TGCGCCAGCAGCCAAGGACTAGCGGACCATTCCGGGGAGCTGTTTTTT.

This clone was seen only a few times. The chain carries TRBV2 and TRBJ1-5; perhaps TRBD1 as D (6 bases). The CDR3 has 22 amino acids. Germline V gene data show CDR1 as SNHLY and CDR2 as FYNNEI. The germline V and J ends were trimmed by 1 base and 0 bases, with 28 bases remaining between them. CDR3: CASSEDLRISDRHPYSNQPQHF. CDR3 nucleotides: TGTGCCAGCAGTGAAGACTTGAGAATCTCTGACAGGCACCCCTATAGCAATCAGCCCCAGCATTTT.

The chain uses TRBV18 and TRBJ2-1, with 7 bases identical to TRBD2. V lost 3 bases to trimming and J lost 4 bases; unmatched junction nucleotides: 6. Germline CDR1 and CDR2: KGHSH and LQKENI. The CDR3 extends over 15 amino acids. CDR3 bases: TGTGCCAGCTCACCTCGCGGGGGAGGGTACAATGAGCAGTTCTTC. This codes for CASSPRGGGYNEQFF.

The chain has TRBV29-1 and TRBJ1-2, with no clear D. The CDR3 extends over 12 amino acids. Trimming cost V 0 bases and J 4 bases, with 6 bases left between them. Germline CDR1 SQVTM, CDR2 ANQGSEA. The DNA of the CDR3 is TGCAGCGTTGAAGAAGAGAGCTATGGCTACACCTTC. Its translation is CSVEEESYGYTF.

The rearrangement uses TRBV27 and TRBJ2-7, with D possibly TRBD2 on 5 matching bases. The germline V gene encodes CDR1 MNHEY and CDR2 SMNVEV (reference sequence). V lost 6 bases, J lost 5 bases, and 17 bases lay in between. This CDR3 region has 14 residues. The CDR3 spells CASRSGYPGNEQYF. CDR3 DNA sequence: TGTGCCAGCAGATCGGGTTACCCCGGGAACGAGCAGTACTTC.

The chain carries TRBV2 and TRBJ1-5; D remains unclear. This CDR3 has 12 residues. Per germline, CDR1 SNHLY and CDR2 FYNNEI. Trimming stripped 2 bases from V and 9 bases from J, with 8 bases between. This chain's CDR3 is CASSEWFRPQHF. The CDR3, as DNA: TGTGCCAGCAGTGAATGGTTTAGGCCCCAGCATTTT.

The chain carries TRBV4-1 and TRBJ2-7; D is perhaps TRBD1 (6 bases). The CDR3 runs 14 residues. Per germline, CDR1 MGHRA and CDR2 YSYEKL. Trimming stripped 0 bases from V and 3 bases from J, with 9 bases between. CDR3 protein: CASSQEPGVYEQYF. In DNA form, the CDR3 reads TGCGCCAGCAGCCAAGAGCCAGGGGTCTACGAGCAGTACTTC.

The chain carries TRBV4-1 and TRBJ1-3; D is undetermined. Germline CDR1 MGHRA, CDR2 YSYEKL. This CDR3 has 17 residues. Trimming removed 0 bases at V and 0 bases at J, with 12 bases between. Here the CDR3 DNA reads TGCGCCAGCAGCCAAGATCCAGGTCAAAACTCTGGAAACACCATATATTTT. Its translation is CASSQDPGQNSGNTIYF.

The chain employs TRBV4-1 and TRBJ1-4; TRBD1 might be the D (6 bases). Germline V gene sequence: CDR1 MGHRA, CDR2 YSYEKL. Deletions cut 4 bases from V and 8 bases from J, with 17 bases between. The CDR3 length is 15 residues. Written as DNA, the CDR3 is TGCGCCAGCAGCCGGGGTCACAGGGTGGAGGAAAAACTGTTTTTT. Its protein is CASSRGHRVEEKLFF.

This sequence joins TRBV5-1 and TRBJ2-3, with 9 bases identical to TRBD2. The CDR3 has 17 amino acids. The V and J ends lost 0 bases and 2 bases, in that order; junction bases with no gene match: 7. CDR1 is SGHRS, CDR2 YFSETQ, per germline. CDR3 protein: CASSLGQREVSTDTQYF. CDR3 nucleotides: TGCGCCAGCAGCTTGGGCCAGCGGGAGGTCTCCACAGATACGCAGTATTTT.

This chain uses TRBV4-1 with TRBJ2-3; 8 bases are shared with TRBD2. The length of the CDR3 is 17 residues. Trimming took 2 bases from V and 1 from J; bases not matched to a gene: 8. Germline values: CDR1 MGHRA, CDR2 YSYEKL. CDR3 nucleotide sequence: TGCGCCAGCAGCCAATCCCCTAGCGGGTCTGGCACAGATACGCAGTATTTT. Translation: CASSQSPSGSGTDTQYF.

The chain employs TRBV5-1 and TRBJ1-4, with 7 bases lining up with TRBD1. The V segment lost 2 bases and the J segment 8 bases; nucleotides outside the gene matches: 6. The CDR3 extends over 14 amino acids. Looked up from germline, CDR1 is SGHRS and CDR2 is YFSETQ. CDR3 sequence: CASSLTGQREKLFF. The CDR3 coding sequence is TGCGCCAGCAGCTTAACGGGACAGCGCGAAAAACTGTTTTTT.

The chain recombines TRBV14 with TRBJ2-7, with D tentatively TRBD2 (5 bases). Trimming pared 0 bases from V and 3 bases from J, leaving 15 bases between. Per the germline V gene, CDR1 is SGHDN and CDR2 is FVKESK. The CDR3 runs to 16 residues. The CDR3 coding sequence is TGTGCCAGCAGCCAAGATCAGATAGGGAGAATCTACGAGCAGTACTTC. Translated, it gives CASSQDQIGRIYEQYF.

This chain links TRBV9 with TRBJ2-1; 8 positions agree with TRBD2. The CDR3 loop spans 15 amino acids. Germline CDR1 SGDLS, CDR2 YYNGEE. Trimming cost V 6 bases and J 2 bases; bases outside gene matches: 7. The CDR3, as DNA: TGTGCCAGCACGGAGATAGCGGGACCCTACAATGAGCAGTTCTTC. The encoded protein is CASTEIAGPYNEQFF.

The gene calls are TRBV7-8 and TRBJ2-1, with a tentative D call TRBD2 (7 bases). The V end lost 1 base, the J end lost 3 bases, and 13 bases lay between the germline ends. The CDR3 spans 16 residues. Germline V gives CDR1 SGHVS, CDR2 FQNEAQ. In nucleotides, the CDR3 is TGTGCCAGCAGCTTAGAGGGGGGAGGGATCTACAATGAGCAGTTCTTC. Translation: CASSLEGGGIYNEQFF.

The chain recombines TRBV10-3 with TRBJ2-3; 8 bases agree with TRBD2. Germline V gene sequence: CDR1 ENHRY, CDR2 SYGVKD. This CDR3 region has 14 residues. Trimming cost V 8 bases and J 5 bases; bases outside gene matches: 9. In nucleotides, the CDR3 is TGTGCCATCCGGAGGAGCGGGAGTGAAGATACGCAGTATTTT. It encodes CAIRRSGSEDTQYF.

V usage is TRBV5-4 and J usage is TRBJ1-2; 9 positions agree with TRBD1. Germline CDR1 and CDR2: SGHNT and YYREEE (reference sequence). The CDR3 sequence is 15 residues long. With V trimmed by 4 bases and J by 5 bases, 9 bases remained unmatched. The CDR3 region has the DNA TGTGCCAGCAGCCAGGGGACAGGGCGGAGTTATGGCTACACCTTC. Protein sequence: CASSQGTGRSYGYTF. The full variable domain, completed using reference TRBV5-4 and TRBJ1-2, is ETGVTQSPTHLIKTRGQQVTLRCSSQSGHNTVSWYQQALGQGPQFIFQYYREEENGRGNFPPRFSGLQFPNYSSELNVNALELDDSALYLCASSQGTGRSYGYTFGSGTRLTVV.

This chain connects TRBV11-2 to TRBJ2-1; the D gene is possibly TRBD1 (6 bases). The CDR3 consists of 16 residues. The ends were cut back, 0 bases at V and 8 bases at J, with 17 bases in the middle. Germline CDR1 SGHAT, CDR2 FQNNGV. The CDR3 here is CASSLDRGQGGHEQFF. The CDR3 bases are TGTGCCAGCAGCTTAGATCGAGGACAAGGGGGTCATGAGCAGTTCTTC.

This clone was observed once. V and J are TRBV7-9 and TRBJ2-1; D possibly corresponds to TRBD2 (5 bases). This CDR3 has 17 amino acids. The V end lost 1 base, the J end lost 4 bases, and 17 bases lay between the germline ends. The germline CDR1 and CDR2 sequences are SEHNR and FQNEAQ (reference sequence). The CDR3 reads CASSLDPSDWPYNEQFF. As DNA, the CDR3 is TGTGCCAGCAGCTTAGACCCCTCGGACTGGCCTTACAATGAGCAGTTCTTC.